This record looks at one TCR beta chain sequence and its context. Its antigen is undetermined. A read error may account for a junction end that differs from germline. Treatment in this sample: oral pan-JAK inhibitor, 5-10 mg twice daily. The sample belongs to a study of CD8+ T cells in alopecia areata. Sequencing relied on a cDNA template that was reverse transcribed from extracted RNA. This table comes from immunoSEQ multiplex PCR, and its TCRdb copy is limited to in-frame clones, with some not included. This sample yields about 42,000 clones, of which less than 70% are seen a single time; 20% to 25% belongs to the top ten. In germline, CDR1 is SGHTS, CDR2 YDEGEE. The CDR3 is made up of 16 amino acids. Whole-study results and caveats: During tofacitinib treatment, many expanded lesional clones remained in scalp and blood.

The chain employs TRBV5-8 and TRBJ2-6; perhaps TRBD2 as D (5 bases). This material consisted of CD8+ T cells sorted from blood, taken at week 4, from a patient treated with tofacitinib. This TCR came from a human donor with alopecia areata. CDR3 bases: TGCGCCAGCAGCCAAGATGGGAGCTCTGGGGCCAACGTCCTGACTTTC. Residues: CASSQDGSSGANVLTF.